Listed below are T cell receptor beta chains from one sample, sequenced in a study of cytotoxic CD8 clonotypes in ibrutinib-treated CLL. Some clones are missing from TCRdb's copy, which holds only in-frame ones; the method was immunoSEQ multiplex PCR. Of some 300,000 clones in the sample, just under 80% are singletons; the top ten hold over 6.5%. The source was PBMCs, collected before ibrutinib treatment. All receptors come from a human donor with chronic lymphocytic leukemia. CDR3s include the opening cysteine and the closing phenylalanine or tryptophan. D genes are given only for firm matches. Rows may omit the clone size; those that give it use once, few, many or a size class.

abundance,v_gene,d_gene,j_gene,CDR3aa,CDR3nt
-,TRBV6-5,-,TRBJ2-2,CASSFQVLSGELFF,TGTGCCAGCAGCTTCCAGGTACTCTCCGGGGAGCTGTTTTTT
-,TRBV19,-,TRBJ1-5,CASADTPPKPQHF,TGTGCCAGCGCCGACACACCCCCTAAGCCCCAGCATTTT
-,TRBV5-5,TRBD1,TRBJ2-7,CASYKDPGQIYEQYF,TGTGCCAGCTACAAAGATCCGGGACAGATCTACGAGCAGTACTTC
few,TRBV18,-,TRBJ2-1,CASSPRTAQEQFF,TGTGCCAGCTCACCACGAACAGCACAAGAGCAGTTCTTC
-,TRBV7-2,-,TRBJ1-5,CASTYEAGQNQPQHF,TGTGCCAGCACCTACGAAGCGGGGCAAAATCAGCCCCAGCATTTT
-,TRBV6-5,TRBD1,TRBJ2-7,CASSSRQGLYEQYF,TGTGCCAGCAGTTCGCGACAGGGGCTATACGAGCAGTACTTC
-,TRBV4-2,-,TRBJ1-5,CASSQGGSGFQPQHF,TGTGCCAGCAGCCAAGGAGGGTCAGGGTTTCAGCCCCAGCATTTT
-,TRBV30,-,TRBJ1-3,CAWRTSGNTIYF,TGTGCCTGGCGAACCTCTGGAAACACCATATATTTT
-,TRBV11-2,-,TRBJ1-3,CASSFFSSRNSGNTIYF,TGTGCCAGCAGCTTCTTTAGCTCCCGAAACTCTGGAAACACCATATATTTT
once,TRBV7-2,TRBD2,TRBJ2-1,CASSWGLAGYNEQFF,TGTGCCAGCAGCTGGGGACTAGCGGGGTACAATGAGCAGTTCTTC
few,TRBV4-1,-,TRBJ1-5,CASSQDHGNQPQHF,TGCGCCAGCAGCCAAGATCACGGGAATCAGCCCCAGCATTTT
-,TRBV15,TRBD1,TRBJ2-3,CATSRDSFQAQGAADTQYF,TGTGCCACCAGCAGAGATTCCTTTCAGGCGCAGGGGGCGGCAGATACGCAGTATTTT
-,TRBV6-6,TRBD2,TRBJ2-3,CASRTAGVVDTQYF,TGTGCCAGCAGAACAGCGGGAGTGGTAGATACGCAGTATTTT
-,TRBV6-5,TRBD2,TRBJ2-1,CASKTSGSSYNEQFF,TGTGCCAGCAAAACTAGCGGGAGCTCCTACAATGAGCAGTTCTTC
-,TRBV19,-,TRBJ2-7,CASSTQGVGAYEQYF,TGTGCCAGTAGTACACAGGGTGTCGGGGCGTACGAGCAGTACTTC
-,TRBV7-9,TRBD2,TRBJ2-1,CASSPWGGSYNEQFF,TGTGCCAGCAGCCCGTGGGGGGGCTCCTACAATGAGCAGTTCTTC
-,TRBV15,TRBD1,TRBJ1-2,CATSRTRGQDGYTF,TGTGCCACCAGCAGGACCAGGGGGCAGGATGGCTACACCTTC
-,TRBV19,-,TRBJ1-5,CASSIGGKSQPQHF,TGTGCCAGTAGTATTGGGGGTAAGAGTCAGCCCCAGCATTTT
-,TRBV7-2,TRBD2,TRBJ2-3,CASSFWRGADTQYF,TGTGCCAGCAGCTTTTGGCGGGGGGCAGATACGCAGTATTTT
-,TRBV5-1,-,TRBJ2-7,CASSLAPGASYEQYF,TGCGCCAGCAGCTTGGCGCCAGGGGCGTCCTACGAGCAGTACTTC
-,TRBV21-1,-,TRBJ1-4,CASSKCRDRVSTTGNEKLFF,TGTGCCAGCAGCAAATGCCGAGACAGGGTCTCCACAACAGGTAATGAAAAACTGTTTTTT
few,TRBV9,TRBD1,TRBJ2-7,CASSSPPGQGAREQYF,TGTGCCAGCAGCTCCCCCCCGGGACAGGGGGCGCGGGAGCAGTACTTC
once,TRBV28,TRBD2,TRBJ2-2,CASSLSGGNTGELFF,TGTGCCAGCAGTTTATCGGGAGGGAACACCGGGGAGCTGTTTTTT
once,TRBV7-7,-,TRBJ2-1,CASSSGTSYNEQFF,TGTGCCAGCAGCTCTGGGACGTCCTACAATGAGCAGTTCTTC
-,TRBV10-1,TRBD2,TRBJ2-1,CARRMIAGVEFF,TGCGCCAGGAGGATGATAGCGGGAGTGGAGTTCTTC
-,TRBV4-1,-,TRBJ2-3,CASSKPADTQYF,TGCGCCAGCAGTAAGCCAGCAGATACGCAGTATTTT
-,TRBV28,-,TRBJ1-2,CASSHRTPRGYGYTF,TGTGCCAGCAGTCACAGGACCCCAAGGGGTTATGGCTACACCTTC
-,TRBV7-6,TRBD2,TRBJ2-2,CASSHLAGPNTGELFF,TGTGCCAGCAGCCACCTAGCGGGACCTAACACCGGGGAGCTGTTTTTT
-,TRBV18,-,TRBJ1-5,CASSPFVKDNQPQHF,TGTGCCAGCTCACCATTCGTAAAGGACAATCAGCCCCAGCATTTT
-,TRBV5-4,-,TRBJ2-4,CASRGDSNIQYF,TGTGCCAGCAGGGGGGACTCCAACATTCAGTACTTC
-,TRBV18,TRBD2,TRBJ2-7,CASSPITLADGYEQYF,TGTGCCAGCTCACCGATAACACTAGCGGATGGCTACGAGCAGTACTTC
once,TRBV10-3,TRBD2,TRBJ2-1,CAINDPGLAGGFMFF,TGTGCCATCAACGACCCGGGACTAGCGGGAGGCTTTATGTTCTTC
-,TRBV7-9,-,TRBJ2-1,CASSPDSVNEQFF,TGTGCCAGCAGCCCTGACAGTGTCAATGAGCAGTTCTTC
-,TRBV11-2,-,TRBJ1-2,CASSLAPTGGGLWDYGYTF,TGTGCCAGCAGCTTAGCCCCGACGGGGGGGGGATTATGGGACTATGGCTACACCTTC
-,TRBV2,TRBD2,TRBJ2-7,CASSDATSGRTRQYF,TGTGCCAGCAGTGACGCTACTAGCGGGCGAACTCGGCAGTACTTC
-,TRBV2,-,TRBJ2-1,CASSEGRSSYNEQFF,TGTGCCAGCAGTGAAGGGAGGAGCTCCTACAATGAGCAGTTCTTC
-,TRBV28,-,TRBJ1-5,CASSSPYRRDSNQPQHF,TGTGCCAGCAGTTCGCCCTACAGGAGGGATAGCAATCAGCCCCAGCATTTT
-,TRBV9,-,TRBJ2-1,CASSVTGSYNEQFF,TGTGCCAGCAGCGTCACAGGGTCCTACAATGAGCAGTTCTTC
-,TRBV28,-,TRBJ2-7,CASSYVAHGGYEQYF,TGTGCCAGCAGCTATGTGGCCCATGGGGGGTACGAGCAGTACTTC
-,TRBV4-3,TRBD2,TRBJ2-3,CASSQDLRAGGSDTQYF,TGCGCCAGCAGCCAAGATCTAAGAGCGGGAGGTTCAGATACGCAGTATTTT
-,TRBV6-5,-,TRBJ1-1,CASSRKGRGTEAFF,TGTGCCAGCAGCCGCAAGGGTCGGGGCACTGAAGCTTTCTTT
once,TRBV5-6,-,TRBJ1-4,CASSLVGGTNEKLFF,TGTGCCAGCAGCTTGGTTGGAGGGACTAATGAAAAACTGTTTTTT
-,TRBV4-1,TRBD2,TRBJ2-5,CASSQGGTSGRAQTQYF,TGCGCCAGCAGCCAAGGGGGGACTAGCGGGAGGGCCCAGACCCAGTACTTC
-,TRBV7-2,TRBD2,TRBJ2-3,CASSSRTRGDTQYF,TGTGCCAGCAGCTCCCGGACTAGAGGAGATACGCAGTATTTT
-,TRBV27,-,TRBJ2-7,CASSLSAQFYEQYF,TGTGCCAGCAGTTTATCCGCTCAGTTTTACGAGCAGTACTTC
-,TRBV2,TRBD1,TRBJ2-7,CASRGENGTVHEQYF,TGTGCCAGCAGGGGGGAAAACGGGACAGTCCACGAGCAGTACTTC
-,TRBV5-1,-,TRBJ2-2,CASSRGNINTGELFF,TGCGCCAGCAGCCGAGGGAATATAAACACCGGGGAGCTGTTTTTT
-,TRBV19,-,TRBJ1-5,CASSQHIPRSHSNQPQHF,TGTGCCAGTAGTCAACATATCCCTCGGTCCCATAGCAATCAGCCCCAGCATTTT
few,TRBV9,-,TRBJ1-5,CASSGDGFGGQPQHF,TGTGCCAGCAGCGGGGACGGGTTTGGAGGGCAGCCCCAGCATTTT
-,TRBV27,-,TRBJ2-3,CASNSGLPRTDTQYF,TGTGCCAGCAATTCGGGACTCCCACGCACAGATACGCAGTATTTT
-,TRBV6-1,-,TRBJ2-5,CASSEVSGETQYF,TGTGCCAGCAGTGAAGTTTCGGGAGAGACCCAGTACTTC